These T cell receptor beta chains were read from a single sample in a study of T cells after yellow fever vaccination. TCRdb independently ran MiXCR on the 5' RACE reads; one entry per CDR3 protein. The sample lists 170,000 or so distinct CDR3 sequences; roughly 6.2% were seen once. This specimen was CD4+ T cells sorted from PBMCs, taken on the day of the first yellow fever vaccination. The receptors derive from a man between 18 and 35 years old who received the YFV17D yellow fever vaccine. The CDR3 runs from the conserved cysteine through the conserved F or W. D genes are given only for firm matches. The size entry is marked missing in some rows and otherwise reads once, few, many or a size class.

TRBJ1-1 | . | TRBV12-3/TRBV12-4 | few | TGTGCCAGCAGGATGACAGCGAACACTGAAGCTTTCTTT | CASRMTANTEAFF
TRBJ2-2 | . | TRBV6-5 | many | TGTGCCAGCAGTTACTCACCCGGCCAGTCCGGGGAGCTGTTTTTT | CASSYSPGQSGELFF
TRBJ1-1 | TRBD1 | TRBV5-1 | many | TGCGCCAGCAGCACAGGACAGGGGGCGGCCACTGAAGCTTTCTTT | CASSTGQGAATEAFF
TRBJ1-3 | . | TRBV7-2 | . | TGTGCCAGCAGCTTAGTCCATAGTCTTTATGGAAACACCATATATTTT | CASSLVHSLYGNTIYF
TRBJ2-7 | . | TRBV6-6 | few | TGTGCCAGCAGCTACCCGGCAGAGCAGTACTTC | CASSYPAEQYF
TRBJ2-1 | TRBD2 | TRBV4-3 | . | TGCGCCAGCAGCCAGGGATCACTAGCGGGGGGGTTCAATGAGCAGTTCTTC | CASSQGSLAGGFNEQFF
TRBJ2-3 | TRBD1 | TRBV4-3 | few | TGCGCCAGCAGCCAAGAGGGACAGGGGGCGCATACGCAGTATTTT | CASSQEGQGAHTQYF
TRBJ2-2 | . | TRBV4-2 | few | TGTGCCAGCAGCCAAGAGCAGGGGGGCACCGGGGAGCTGTTTTTT | CASSQEQGGTGELFF
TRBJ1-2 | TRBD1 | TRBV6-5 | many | TGTGCCAGCAGTTACGAGCGGACAGGGCGGAATGGCTACACCTTC | CASSYERTGRNGYTF
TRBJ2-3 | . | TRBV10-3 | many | TGTGCCATCAGTGAGAGGGACAAATTTAAGGCAGATACGCAGTATTTT | CAISERDKFKADTQYF
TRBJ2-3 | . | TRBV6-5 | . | TGTGCCAGCAGTTACCTGCGGTCGAGGAGGACAGATACGCAGTATTTT | CASSYLRSRRTDTQYF
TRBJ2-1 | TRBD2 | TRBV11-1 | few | TGTGCCAGCAGCTTTTCTGGACTAGCGGGGGATCAGGGCAATGAGCAGTTCTTC | CASSFSGLAGDQGNEQFF
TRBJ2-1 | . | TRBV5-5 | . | TGTGCCAGCAGGAGGGGGGGGGACACAGGCTACAATGAGCAGTTCTTC | CASRRGGDTGYNEQFF
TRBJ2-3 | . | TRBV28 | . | TGTGCCAGCTGGCTAGGACAGCCAACAGATACGCAGTATTTT | CASWLGQPTDTQYF
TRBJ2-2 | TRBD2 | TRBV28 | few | TGTGCCAGCAGTTTACCGACCGGGGGGGCGAACACCGGGGAGCTGTTTTTT | CASSLPTGGANTGELFF
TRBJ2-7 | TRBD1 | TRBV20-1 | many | TGCAGTGCAGCCGGGACAGGGGGAGCCTACGAGCAGTACTTC | CSAAGTGGAYEQYF
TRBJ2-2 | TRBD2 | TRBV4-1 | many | TGCGCCAGCAGCCAGCAACTAGCGGGGGGACCGAACACCGGGGAGCTGTTTTTT | CASSQQLAGGPNTGELFF
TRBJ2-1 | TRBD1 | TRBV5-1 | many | TGCGCCAGCAGCCGGGGACAGGGGTATTACAATGAGCAGTTCTTC | CASSRGQGYYNEQFF
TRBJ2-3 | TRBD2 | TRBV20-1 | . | TGCAGTGCTAGCTCACCGTCGGCTAGCGGGGGAGATACGCAGTATTTT | CSASSPSASGGDTQYF
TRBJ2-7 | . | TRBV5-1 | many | TGCGCCAGCAGCTTGGAAGAGCAGTACTTC | CASSLEEQYF
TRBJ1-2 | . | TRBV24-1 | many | TGTGCCACATCAGTGTTCGCTAACTATGGCTACACCTTC | CATSVFANYGYTF
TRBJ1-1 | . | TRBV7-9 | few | TGTGCCAGCAGCTATTTGATGAACACTGAAGCTTTCTTT | CASSYLMNTEAFF
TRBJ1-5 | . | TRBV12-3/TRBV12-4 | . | TGTGCCAGCAGTTTGTTTAGCAATCAGCCCCAGCATTTT | CASSLFSNQPQHF
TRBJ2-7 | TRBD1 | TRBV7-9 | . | TGTGCCAGCGGGACAGTTACCTACGAGCAGTACTTC | CASGTVTYEQYF
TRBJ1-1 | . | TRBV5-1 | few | TGCGCCAGCAGCTTGGGAGCCGGCCAGTCGGACACTGAAGCTTTCTTT | CASSLGAGQSDTEAFF
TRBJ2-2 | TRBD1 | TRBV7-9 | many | TGTGCCAGCAGCTCACCGGGACAGAGAACGGGGGAGCTGTTTTTT | CASSSPGQRTGELFF
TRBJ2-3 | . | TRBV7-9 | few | TGTGCCAGCAGCTGGGGGATACGACCAGATACGCAGTATTTT | CASSWGIRPDTQYF
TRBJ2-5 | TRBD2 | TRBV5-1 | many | TGCGCCAGCACGCAAACGGGACTAGCGGGGGAGACCCAGTACTTC | CASTQTGLAGETQYF
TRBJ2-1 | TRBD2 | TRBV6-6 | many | TGTGCCAGCAGACTAGCGGGTTCGAATGAGCAGTTCTTC | CASRLAGSNEQFF
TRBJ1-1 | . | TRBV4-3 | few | TGCGCCAGCAGCCAAGTTCAAAAGAACACTGAAGCTTTCTTT | CASSQVQKNTEAFF
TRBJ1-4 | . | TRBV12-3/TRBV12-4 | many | TGTGCCAGCAGTGACAGGAAGGATGAAAAACTGTTTTTT | CASSDRKDEKLFF
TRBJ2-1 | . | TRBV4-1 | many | TGCGCCAGCAGGTTACCGGGTACCCACAATGAGCAGTTCTTC | CASRLPGTHNEQFF
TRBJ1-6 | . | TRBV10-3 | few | TGTGCCATCAGTGAAACAGCCTTCTATAATTCACCCCTCCACTTT | CAISETAFYNSPLHF
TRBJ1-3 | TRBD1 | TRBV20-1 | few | TGCAGTGCTATTAGCCCGGACAGGGGGAACACCATATATTTT | CSAISPDRGNTIYF
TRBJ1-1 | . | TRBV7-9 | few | TGTGCCAGCAGCCCCGGTCAGGGAAGTACTGAAGCTTTCTTT | CASSPGQGSTEAFF
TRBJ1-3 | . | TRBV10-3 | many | TGTGCCATCAGTGAGGCCCCTTTTTCTGGAAACACCATATATTTT | CAISEAPFSGNTIYF
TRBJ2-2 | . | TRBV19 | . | TGTGCCAGTAGTGATCATTTCACCGGGGAGCTGTTTTTT | CASSDHFTGELFF
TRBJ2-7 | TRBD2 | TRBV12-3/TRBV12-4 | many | TGTGCCAGCAGTTTCAGTAGCGGGGGATCCTACGAGCAGTACTTC | CASSFSSGGSYEQYF
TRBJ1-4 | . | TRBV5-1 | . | TGCGCCATCAGCTTGGCCCGAGGGCAGAGGAGTGAAAAACTGTTTTTT | CAISLARGQRSEKLFF
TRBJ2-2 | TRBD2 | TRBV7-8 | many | TGTGCCAGCAGCTTAAGCGGGGGGGTGACCGGGGAGCTGTTTTTT | CASSLSGGVTGELFF
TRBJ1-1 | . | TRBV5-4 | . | TGTGCCAGCAGCTTGATAGGGACCATGAACACTGAAGCTTTCTTT | CASSLIGTMNTEAFF
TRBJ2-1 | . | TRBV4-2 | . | TGTGCCAGCAGCCAAGTGGTTAGCGCGGGCAATGAGCAGTTCTTC | CASSQVVSAGNEQFF
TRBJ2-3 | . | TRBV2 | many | TGTGCCAGCTCCGAGACTAGAGGAGGAGATACGCAGTATTTT | CASSETRGGDTQYF
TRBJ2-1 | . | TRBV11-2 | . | TGTGCCAGCAGCTCAGGAGGTGGCAGGGTGGGCAATGAGCAGTTCTTC | CASSSGGGRVGNEQFF
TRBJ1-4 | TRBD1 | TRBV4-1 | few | TGCGCCAGCAGCCCCAGCGGGGGCAGGGGGATTCGGGCTAATGAAAAACTGTTTTTT | CASSPSGGRGIRANEKLFF
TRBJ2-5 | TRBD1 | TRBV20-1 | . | TGCAGTGCTCCTGGGACAGGGGGGCAAGAGACCCAGTACTTC | CSAPGTGGQETQYF
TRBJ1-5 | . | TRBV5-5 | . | TGTGCCATCAGCCCCGGGCTCCTCTGGCCCCAGCATTTT | CAISPGLLWPQHF
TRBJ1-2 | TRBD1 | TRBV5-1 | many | TGCGCCAGCTCAACTCGGACAGGGACGGATGGCTACACCTTC | CASSTRTGTDGYTF
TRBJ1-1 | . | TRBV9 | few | TGTGCCAGCAGCGTAGCGCCGGGTTTAAACACTGAAGCTTTCTTT | CASSVAPGLNTEAFF
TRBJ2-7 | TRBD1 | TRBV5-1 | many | TGCGCCAGCAGCATAGGGGACAGCTCCTACGAGCAGTACTTC | CASSIGDSSYEQYF
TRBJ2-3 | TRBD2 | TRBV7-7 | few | TGTGCCAGCAGCAAGGGACTAGCGGGGGGAGATACGCAGTATTTT | CASSKGLAGGDTQYF
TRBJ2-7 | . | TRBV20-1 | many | TGCAGTGCTGCAACGGGACACGGCTCCTACGAGCAGTACTTC | CSAATGHGSYEQYF
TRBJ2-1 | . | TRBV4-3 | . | TGCGCCAGCAGCCAAGATTGGGCGAGGGGCGACGAGCAGTTCTTC | CASSQDWARGDEQFF
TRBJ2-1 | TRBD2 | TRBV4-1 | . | TGCGCCAGCAGCCACGGTGCAGGCGGACTAGGGTATGAGCAGTTCTTC | CASSHGAGGLGYEQFF
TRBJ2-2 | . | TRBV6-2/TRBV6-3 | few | TGTGCCAGCATCTCGGCGGGCACCGGGGAGCTGTTTTTT | CASISAGTGELFF
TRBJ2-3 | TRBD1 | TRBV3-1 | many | TGTGCCAGCAGTTTCACAGGGGACGGCACAGATACGCAGTATTTT | CASSFTGDGTDTQYF
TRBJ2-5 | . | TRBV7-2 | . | TGTGCCAGCAGCTTATCCGTTTGGCAGGGGAAAGAGACCCAGTACTTC | CASSLSVWQGKETQYF
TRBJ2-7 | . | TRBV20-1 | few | TGCAGTGTCAGGAGGGGGTACGAGCAGTACTTC | CSVRRGYEQYF
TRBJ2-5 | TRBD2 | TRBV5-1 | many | TGCGCCAGCAGCGCTACTAGCGGGGAAGAGACCCAGTACTTC | CASSATSGEETQYF
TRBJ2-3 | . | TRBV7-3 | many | TGTGCCAGCAGCCCACCAGGAGGGGGAAGCACAGATACGCAGTATTTT | CASSPPGGGSTDTQYF